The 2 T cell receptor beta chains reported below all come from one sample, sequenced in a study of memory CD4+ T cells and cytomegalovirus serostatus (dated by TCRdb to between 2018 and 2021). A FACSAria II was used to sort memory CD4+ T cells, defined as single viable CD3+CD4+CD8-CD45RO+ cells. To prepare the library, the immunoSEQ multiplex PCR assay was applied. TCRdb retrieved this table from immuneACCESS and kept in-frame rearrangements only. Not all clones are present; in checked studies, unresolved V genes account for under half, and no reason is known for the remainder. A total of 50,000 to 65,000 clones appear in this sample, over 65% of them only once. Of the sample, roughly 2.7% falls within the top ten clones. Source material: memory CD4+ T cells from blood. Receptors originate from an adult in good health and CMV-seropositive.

CDR3 loop: CASSPRQVSSYEQYF. In nucleotides, the CDR3 is TGTGCCAGCAGTCCCAGGCAGGTTAGCTCCTACGAGCAGTACTTC. V usage is TRBV27 and J usage is TRBJ2-7; D remains ambiguous. In germline, CDR1 is MNHEY, CDR2 SMNVEV (reference sequence). The CDR3 totals 15 residues. Trimming took off 5 bases at V and 0 bases at J, with 14 bases between the two ends.

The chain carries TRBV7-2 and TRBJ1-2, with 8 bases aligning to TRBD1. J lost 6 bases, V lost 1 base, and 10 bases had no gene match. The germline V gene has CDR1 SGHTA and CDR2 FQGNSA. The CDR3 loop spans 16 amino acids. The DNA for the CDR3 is TGTGCCAGCAGCTTAGGGGGTGCCCGACAGGGGAATGGCTACACCTTC. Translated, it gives CASSLGGARQGNGYTF.